The source of this T cell receptor beta chain is a study of T cells after yellow fever vaccination. Points from the study as a whole: Faster peaking, at day 5 versus 15, marked a secondary response that was weaker. Among all clonotypes, a small share was observed in both CD4 and CD8 compartments.

V shed 2 bases and J shed 8 bases, with 13 bases lying between them. The CDR3 loop spans 14 amino acids. Germline CDR1 reads MNHEY; CDR2 reads SVGAGI. Notes on this clonotype: What it recognizes is unknown.

Template switching by 5'RACE produced TCR cDNA, adding a universal primer site and UMIs. TCRdb re-called the 5' RACE reads with MiXCR, one entry per CDR3 protein. The table lists 300,000 or so distinct CDR3 sequences, about an eighth of them singletons. The sample in question was CD4+ T cells sorted from PBMCs, obtained 45 days after the yellow fever booster vaccination. The receptor's source is a young man who received the YFV17D yellow fever vaccine. The gene calls are TRBV6-5 and TRBJ1-3, with unresolved D. The CDR3 loop is CASSYVGSGDTIYF. The DNA of the CDR3 is TGTGCCAGCAGTTACGTTGGCAGCGGGGACACCATATATTTT.